Below, 3 T cell receptor beta chains from the same sample are listed, as sequenced in a study of T cells in Graves' hyperthyroidism and ophthalmopathy (dated by TCRdb to between 2018 and 2021). Library preparation employed multiplex PCR. Reads for this sample came from an Illumina HiSeq 2000. The TCR beta CDR3 regions were amplified from RNA transcripts. The first round of RT-PCR for the TCR CDR3 was performed with the HTBI primer set and the Qiagen OneStep RT-PCR kit. The public reads were reanalyzed by TCRdb: fastp trimming at Q25, MiXCR alignment, in-frame beta chains only. Identical CDR3 protein sequences are pooled into one entry, listed with their most common genes and DNA. This sample holds a few hundred thousand distinct CDR3 sequences; 46% were observed only once. Jointly, the top ten make up around 8% of the sample. Sequencing input: peripheral blood or thyroid tissue (not recorded which). These receptors all stem from a woman between 18 and 29 years old with Graves' hyperthyroidism.

This clonotype has a single count. CDR3 protein: CASSPGLGRNSPLHF. The CDR3 DNA reads as TGTGCCAGCAGTCCCGGACTAGGGAGGAATTCACCCCTCCACTTT. The J gene is TRBJ1-6, the V gene TRBV12-3 or TRBV12-4; D is unresolved. Between the trimmed V and J ends, which lost 5 bases and 7 bases, there was a span of 15 bases. The CDR3 is made up of 15 amino acids.

This clonotype was detected many times. The chain employs TRBV6-1 and TRBJ1-5, with D perhaps TRBD1 (6 bases). Germline CDR1 and CDR2: MNHNS and SASEGT. Trimming pared 3 bases from V and 6 bases from J, leaving 15 bases between. The CDR3 spans 15 residues. CDR3 DNA sequence: TGTGCCAGCAGTGAGGCGGGGGGCTGGGGTCAGCCCCAGCATTTT. Protein: CASSEAGGWGQPQHF.

Note on this clonotype: The junction differs from germline at one of its ends, possibly a read error. The chain recombines TRBV4-2 with TRBJ2-7; D assignment may be TRBD1 or TRBD2 (6 bases each). CDR1 and CDR2 (germline): LGHNA, YNFKEQ. CDR3 length equals 15 residues. The CDR3 is CAGSPGPGAGYEQYF. The DNA for the CDR3 is TGTGCCGGCAGCCCCGGGCCGGGGGCTGGTTACGAGCAGTACTTC.